The next 8 T cell receptor beta chains were all read from a single sample in a study of blood T cells in healthy people across ages. A second PCR, run for about 6 to 12 cycles, used a sample-barcoded 5' primer plus a J-beta primer mix. One entry per CDR3 protein, called by TCRdb with MiXCR from the 5' RACE reads. The data show about 1 million distinct CDR3 sequences, with 35% to 50% seen just once and approximately 17% held by the top ten. The source material was blood. These receptors were taken from a woman aged 60-75 years in good health.

The genes are TRBV11-1 and TRBJ2-2; 11 nucleotides align to TRBD1. After removal of 0 bases from V and 4 bases from J, the junction contained 7 bases not matched to a gene. Germline V gene lookup returns CDR1 SGHAT and CDR2 FQDESV (reference sequence). The CDR3 totals 18 residues. The CDR3: CASSLALWTGGITGELFF. In DNA form, the CDR3 reads TGTGCCAGCAGCTTAGCGCTTTGGACAGGGGGCATCACCGGGGAGCTGTTTTTT.

This clonotype was counted between two and nine times. The genes are TRBV15 and TRBJ1-1; D is unclear. The CDR3 consists of 14 residues. The germline V and J ends were trimmed by 3 bases and 4 bases, with 12 bases remaining between them. Germline V gene sequence: CDR1 LNHNV, CDR2 YYDKDF (reference sequence). CDR3 loop: CATSSQRVSTEAFF. The CDR3 DNA reads TGTGCCACCAGCAGCCAAAGGGTGTCCACTGAAGCTTTCTTT.

This chain connects TRBV3-1 to TRBJ2-7; TRBD1 matches at 8 bases. V shed 1 base and J 0 bases; nucleotides not matched to a gene: 2. This CDR3 has 15 residues. Germline loops: CDR1 LGHDT, CDR2 YNNKEL (reference sequence). This chain's CDR3 is CASSQGQGHSYEQYF. The CDR3, as DNA: TGTGCCAGCAGCCAAGGACAGGGGCACTCCTACGAGCAGTACTTC.

This clonotype was found a few times. The V call is TRBV3-1, the J call TRBJ2-5; 9 nucleotides match TRBD2. Germline values: CDR1 LGHDT, CDR2 YNNKEL (reference sequence). J was trimmed by 4 bases and V by 8 bases; bases with no gene match: 14. The length of the CDR3 is 16 residues. The chain's CDR3 is CASQGVSGRFSETQYF. Here the CDR3 DNA reads TGTGCCAGCCAAGGCGTCAGCGGGAGGTTTTCAGAGACCCAGTACTTC.

V usage is TRBV11-3 and J usage is TRBJ2-5; D is possibly TRBD1 (6 bases). V was pared by 3 bases and J by 5 bases, with 16 bases between. The germline V gene encodes CDR1 SGHNT and CDR2 YENEEA. This CDR3 region has 15 residues. In DNA form, the CDR3 reads TGTGCCAGCAGCTTTGGCCGAGGGGGACGGGAGACCCAGTACTTC. This gives the protein CASSFGRGGRETQYF. The whole variable domain, remainder taken from reference TRBV11-3 and TRBJ2-5, is EAGVVQSPRYKIIEKKQPVAFWCNPISGHNTLYWYLQNLGQGPELLIRYENEEAVDDSQLPKDRFSAERLKGVDSTLKIQPAELGDSAVYLCASSFGRGGRETQYFGPGTRLLVL.

The chain employs TRBV5-1 and TRBJ2-7; D tentatively fits TRBD1 or TRBD2 (6 bases each). Germline values: CDR1 SGHRS, CDR2 YFSETQ. The CDR3 is 14 residues long. The germline V and J ends were trimmed by 5 bases and 2 bases, with 14 bases remaining between them. CDR3 residues: CASRKAEGAYEQYF. Here the CDR3 DNA reads TGCGCCAGCAGGAAAGCGGAGGGGGCCTACGAGCAGTACTTC.

The chain has TRBV6-2 or TRBV6-3 and TRBJ2-7; maybe TRBD1 (6 bases). V was pared by 5 bases and J by 5 bases, with 19 bases between. The CDR3 length is 15 residues. Germline V CDR1 and CDR2: MNHEY, SVGEGT. This CDR3 is CASSPQRQAGHEQYF. The CDR3 DNA is TGTGCCAGCAGTCCCCAGCGACAGGCGGGTCACGAGCAGTACTTC.

This clonotype was picked up a small number of times. The CDR3 loop reads CASQRGQQYEQYF. The CDR3 DNA reads TGTGCCAGCCAACGGGGCCAGCAGTACGAGCAGTACTTC. The chain joins TRBV6-2 or TRBV6-3 to TRBJ2-7; D may be TRBD1 or TRBD2 (5 bases each). Germline loops: CDR1 MNHEY, CDR2 SVGEGT. The CDR3 covers 13 residues. Deletions cut 8 bases from V and 4 bases from J, with 15 bases between.